These 32 T cell receptor beta chains share one sample of origin, sequenced in a study of blood T cell repertoires in COVID-19. Some clones are missing from TCRdb's copy, which holds only in-frame ones; the method was immunoSEQ multiplex PCR. The sample comprises about 100,000 clones, around 85% of which are singletons, and less than 2% rests with the top ten. The specimen was peripheral blood. These receptors all come from a woman in her seventies with active or convalescent COVID-19.

The rearrangement uses TRBV6-2 or TRBV6-3 and TRBJ1-2; 8 positions match TRBD1. Germline lookup yields CDR1 MNHEY and CDR2 SVGEGT. The V gene end was trimmed by 4 bases and the J gene end by 2 bases; junction bases not matched to a gene: 3. The length of the CDR3 is 14 residues. The CDR3 DNA reads TGTGCCAGCAGTTCGGCAGGGGGCAACTATGGCTACACCTTC. Residues: CASSSAGGNYGYTF.

The chain carries TRBV4-3 and TRBJ1-1; no clear D gene. The CDR3 runs 15 residues. CDR1 is LGHNA, CDR2 YSLEER, per germline. Trimming stripped 0 bases from V and 5 bases from J, with 13 bases between. In nucleotides, the CDR3 is TGCGCCAGCAGCCAAGAAACAACGGGTGGTACTGAAGCTTTCTTT. It codes for CASSQETTGGTEAFF.

This clone was seen a handful of times. This chain uses TRBV7-9 with TRBJ1-1; 8 bases are shared with TRBD1. The V gene's germline CDR1 is SEHNR and CDR2 FQNEAQ (reference sequence). This CDR3 comprises 14 residues. V trimming: 3 bases; J trimming: 3 bases; junction bases outside the gene matches: 3. The CDR3 here is CASSLGQVDTEAFF. The CDR3 nucleotides are TGTGCCAGCAGCTTGGGACAGGTTGACACTGAAGCTTTCTTT. The complete variable domain, with remaining parts taken from reference TRBV7-9 and TRBJ1-1, reads DTGVSQNPRHKITKRGQNVTFRCDPISEHNRLYWYRQTLGQGPEFLTYFQNEAQLEKSRLLSDRFSAERPKGSFSTLEIQRTEQGDSAMYLCASSLGQVDTEAFFGQGTRLTVV.

The chain uses TRBV2 and TRBJ2-3, with 9 bases aligning to TRBD2. Germline CDR1 is SNHLY and CDR2 is FYNNEI. The CDR3 extends over 14 amino acids. V was pared by 5 bases and J by 1 base, with 1 base of the junction left unmatched. As DNA, the CDR3 is TGTGCCAGCAGTATAGCGGGGGGCACAGATACGCAGTATTTT. Encoded protein: CASSIAGGTDTQYF. Based on the CDR3 plus reference TRBV2 and TRBJ2-3, the full variable domain is EPEVTQTPSHQVTQMGQEVILRCVPISNHLYFYWYRQILGQKVEFLVSFYNNEISEKSEIFDDQFSVERPDGSNFTLKIRSTKLEDSAMYFCASSIAGGTDTQYFGPGTRLTVL.

The chain uses TRBV7-2 and TRBJ2-1; the match to TRBD2 covers 7 bases. CDR3 length: 15 residues. Losses at the gene ends were 5 bases for V and 5 bases for J; bases not matched to a gene: 9. Germline loops: CDR1 SGHTA, CDR2 FQGNSA. The CDR3 region has the DNA TGTGCCAGCAGCCTATTGGCGGGAGTTGACAATGAGCAGTTCTTC. Its translation: CASSLLAGVDNEQFF.

The V and J genes are TRBV10-3 and TRBJ2-7; D unresolved. V gave up 4 bases and J gave up 3 bases, with 7 bases separating them. Germline V gene sequence: CDR1 ENHRY, CDR2 SYGVKD. This CDR3 contains 12 residues. The CDR3 region is CAISAQNYEQYF. The CDR3 DNA reads as TGTGCCATCAGTGCACAAAACTACGAGCAGTACTTC.

V is TRBV30 and J is TRBJ2-3; no clear D. CDR1 and CDR2 from the germline V gene are GTSNPN and SVGIG (reference sequence). This CDR3 region has 12 residues. With 2 bases removed from V and 5 bases from J, the gap between germline ends came to 8 bases. The CDR3 nucleotides are TGTGCCTGGAGTCGGTCCGAAGATACGCAGTATTTT. Protein sequence: CAWSRSEDTQYF.

The chain has TRBV2 and TRBJ1-1; no clear D gene. Germline CDR1 SNHLY, CDR2 FYNNEI. Trimming removed 2 bases from V and 10 bases from J, with 11 bases in between. This CDR3 comprises 12 residues. CDR3 nucleotides: TGTGCCAGCAGTGAAAGGCTCAGAGGAGCTTTCTTT. Its protein product is CASSERLRGAFF.

This clone was seen a few times. The chain employs TRBV6-5 and TRBJ2-7; the D gene is possibly TRBD1 (5 bases). Germline V gives CDR1 MNHEY, CDR2 SVGAGI. V was shortened by 8 bases and J by 5 bases, with 16 bases between the two germline ends. The CDR3 spans 13 residues. The CDR3 region has the DNA TGTGCCAGCTGGGGCCCTACCGGAGACGAGCAGTACTTC. This codes for CASWGPTGDEQYF.

The chain combines TRBV18 with TRBJ2-7, with D perhaps matching TRBD2 (5 bases). CDR1 KGHSH and CDR2 LQKENI come from the germline V gene. Trimming shortened V by 6 bases and J by 1 base, and 13 bases separated the two germline ends. The CDR3 spans 14 residues. The CDR3 here is CASSAGRDSYEQYF. In nucleotides, the CDR3 is TGTGCCAGCTCTGCCGGTCGGGATTCCTACGAGCAGTACTTC.

V and J are TRBV27 and TRBJ1-2; TRBD1 matches at 9 bases. Germline V gene lookup returns CDR1 MNHEY and CDR2 SMNVEV (reference sequence). J lost 8 bases, V lost 1 base, and 14 bases had no gene match. The CDR3 contains 17 residues. The CDR3, as DNA: TGTGCCAGCAGTTTATATGGAATAACAGGGGGCTCGGGAGGCTACACCTTC. This sequence encodes CASSLYGITGGSGGYTF.

The V gene is TRBV28, the J gene TRBJ1-2, with TRBD1 matching over 12 bases. The CDR3 loop spans 14 amino acids. In germline, CDR1 is MDHEN, CDR2 SYDVKM. V lost 6 bases, J lost 7 bases, and 6 bases stayed unmatched. The CDR3 DNA follows: TGTGCCAGCAGCCGGGGACAGGGGGCAGGTGGCTACACCTTC. Amino acids: CASSRGQGAGGYTF.

The chain has TRBV28 and TRBJ1-6; tentatively, D is TRBD1 (5 bases). In germline, CDR1 is MDHEN, CDR2 SYDVKM. Trimming stripped 7 bases from V and 4 bases from J, with 20 bases between. The CDR3 has 17 amino acids. The CDR3 sequence is CASIRSGGEGYNSPLHF. The DNA of the CDR3 is TGTGCCAGCATCCGGTCGGGAGGGGAGGGATATAATTCACCCCTCCACTTT.

This chain links TRBV19 with TRBJ2-5; weak D call: TRBD2 (6 bases). The CDR3 contains 14 residues. Trimming left V 10 bases short and J 2 bases short, with 17 bases between. Germline V lookup: CDR1 LNHDA, CDR2 SQIVND (reference sequence). CDR3 sequence (DNA): TGTGCCACCACGGGACTGCGGGGTCAAGAGACCCAGTACTTC. Protein: CATTGLRGQETQYF. Filled out from reference TRBV19 and TRBJ2-5, the complete variable domain reads DGGITQSPKYLFRKEGQNVTLSCEQNLNHDAMYWYRQDPGQGLRLIYYSQIVNDFQKGDIAEGYSVSREKKESFPLTVTSAQKNPTAFYLCATTGLRGQETQYFGPGTRLLVL.

The rearrangement joins TRBV24-1 to TRBJ2-7; D might be TRBD1 (6 bases). Trimming took 4 bases from V and 12 from J, leaving 15 bases between them. The CDR3 is 12 residues long. Per the germline V gene, CDR1 is KGHDR and CDR2 is SFDVKD. CDR3 sequence reads: CATSDPGQSWYF. CDR3 nucleotide sequence: TGTGCCACCAGTGACCCCGGACAGAGTTGGTACTTC.

This clone was counted a few times. In the same sample, other DNA sequences code for this CDR3. The V and J genes are TRBV9 and TRBJ1-3; D is possibly TRBD1 (6 bases). The CDR3 spans 15 residues. The ends were cut back, 0 bases at V and 2 bases at J, with 9 bases in the middle. Germline assignment: CDR1 SGDLS and CDR2 YYNGEE. CDR3 amino acids: CASSVASGAGNTIYF. The DNA of the CDR3 is TGTGCCAGCAGCGTAGCATCAGGGGCTGGAAACACCATATATTTT.

The chain uses TRBV7-9 and TRBJ1-2; D gene unclear. The V end was cut by 7 bases, the J end by 10 bases, with 19 bases between. The CDR3 length is 13 residues. CDR1 is SEHNR and CDR2 is FQNEAQ in the germline V gene (reference sequence). The CDR3 DNA reads as TGTGCCAGCACCTTCGGCATGGGCCAACCCTACACCTTC. Its translation is CASTFGMGQPYTF.

The J gene is TRBJ2-3, the V gene TRBV3-1 (or the pseudogene TRBV3-2), with D possibly being TRBD2 (6 bases). Trimming left V 1 base short and J 3 bases short, with 11 bases between. CDR3 length equals 15 residues. CDR1 and CDR2 from the germline V gene are LGHDT and YNNKEL (reference sequence). CDR3 DNA: TGTGCCAGCAGCCAAGCATGGGGGGAGACAGATACGCAGTATTTT. This gives the protein CASSQAWGETDTQYF.

The chain combines TRBV5-4 with TRBJ1-6; TRBD1 aligns across 7 bases. CDR3 length equals 17 residues. The V gene end was trimmed by 6 bases and the J gene end by 0 bases; junction bases not matched to a gene: 9. CDR1 and CDR2 from the germline V gene are SGHNT and YYREEE (reference sequence). CDR3 in amino acids: CASTTGAGSSYNSPLHF. Here the CDR3 DNA reads TGTGCCAGCACAACAGGGGCCGGTTCCTCCTATAATTCACCCCTCCACTTT.

The chain is built from TRBV18 and TRBJ2-1, with D perhaps TRBD1 (5 bases). CDR3 size: 14 residues. Germline CDR1 is KGHSH and CDR2 is LQKENI. Trimming stripped 4 bases from V and 10 bases from J, with 17 bases between. The CDR3 loop reads CASSRGSDIPEQFF. As DNA, the CDR3 is TGTGCCAGCTCACGGGGATCGGACATCCCGGAGCAGTTCTTC.

This sequence joins TRBV28 and TRBJ1-2; TRBD1 matches at 10 bases. The germline gives CDR1 MDHEN, CDR2 SYDVKM. The length of the CDR3 is 15 residues. V lost 5 bases and J lost 4; bases outside the gene matches: 7. CDR3 coding DNA: TGTGCCAGCAGTACACCGGGACAGGGGTTCTATGGCTACACCTTC. This codes for CASSTPGQGFYGYTF.

This chain uses TRBV5-1 with TRBJ1-6; D gene ambiguous. Between the trimmed V and J ends, which lost 3 bases and 7 bases, there was a span of 11 bases. Germline-derived CDR1 and CDR2 are SGHRS and YFSETQ. This CDR3 has 14 amino acids. The CDR3 protein is CASSSGELNSPLHF. In DNA, the CDR3 is TGCGCCAGCAGCTCCGGGGAGCTAAATTCACCCCTCCACTTT. Complete variable domain (other parts from reference TRBV5-1 and TRBJ1-6): KAGVTQTPRYLIKTRGQQVTLSCSPISGHRSVSWYQQTPGQGLQFLFEYFSETQRNKGNFPGRFSGRQFSNSRSEMNVSTLELGDSALYLCASSSGELNSPLHFGNGTRLTVT.

The chain recombines TRBV5-6 with TRBJ1-2; 9 nucleotides agree with TRBD1. The CDR3 is 15 amino acids. The germline CDR1 and CDR2 sequences are SGHDT and YYEEEE. V trimming: 0 bases; J trimming: 8 bases; junction bases outside the gene matches: 8. CDR3 in DNA: TGTGCCAGCAGCTTGGGCCCGCGGGACAGGGTGGGCTACACCTTC. Translated: CASSLGPRDRVGYTF.

The J gene is TRBJ1-5, the V gene TRBV4-2, with 7 bases fitting TRBD1. Germline-derived CDR1 and CDR2 are LGHNA and YNFKEQ. This CDR3 comprises 14 residues. Trimming took 4 bases from V and 4 from J; bases not matched to a gene: 4. Here the CDR3 reads CASSPRQGNQPQHF. In DNA form, the CDR3 reads TGTGCCAGCAGCCCCCGACAGGGAAATCAGCCCCAGCATTTT.

This chain connects TRBV5-6 to TRBJ2-1; 9 bases map to TRBD1. V dropped 0 bases and J dropped 4; count of bases not matched to a gene: 5. CDR1 and CDR2 (germline): SGHDT, YYEEEE. This CDR3 has 16 amino acids. The DNA for the CDR3 is TGTGCCAGCAGCTTGGATGGGACAGGGATTTACAATGAGCAGTTCTTC. Its protein product is CASSLDGTGIYNEQFF.

The chain has TRBV21-1 and TRBJ2-5; the D call TRBD1 from the table was never checked on the DNA. TRBV21-1 is a pseudogene locus. CDR3 length: 13 residues. CDR3 coding DNA: TGTGCCCCTCGACAGGGGGGGCAAGAGACCCAGTACTTC. The encoded protein is CAPRQGGQETQYF.

The chain couples TRBV4-1 to TRBJ2-3, with a possible D match to TRBD2 (6 bases). CDR1 is MGHRA, CDR2 YSYEKL, per germline. This CDR3 is 16 amino acids long. V lost 0 bases and J lost 4, with 14 bases in between. The CDR3 spells CASSQDDGEVADTQYF. The CDR3 nucleotides are TGCGCCAGCAGCCAAGATGATGGGGAGGTTGCAGATACGCAGTATTTT.

The V and J genes are TRBV9 and TRBJ1-6, with D uncertain. The CDR3 sequence is 14 residues long. Germline-derived CDR1 and CDR2 are SGDLS and YYNGEE. Trimming shortened V by 3 bases and J by 6 bases, and 10 bases separated the two germline ends. The DNA of the CDR3 is TGTGCCAGCAGCGGGGCAGCCGTTAATTCACCCCTCCACTTT. Its protein product is CASSGAAVNSPLHF.

The rearrangement joins TRBV5-1 to TRBJ1-3; TRBD1 might be the D (5 bases). V lost 5 bases, J lost 4 bases, and 13 bases lay in between. This CDR3 has 14 residues. Germline V lookup: CDR1 SGHRS, CDR2 YFSETQ. The CDR3 DNA is TGCGCCAGCAGAAACCCTAGACAGGGAAACACCATATATTTT. Encoded protein: CASRNPRQGNTIYF.

This clone was seen a few times. The rearrangement links TRBV7-6 to TRBJ1-5; D is undetermined. V was pared by 5 bases and J by 2 bases, with 7 bases between. The CDR3 length is 13 residues. From germline, CDR1 is SGHVS and CDR2 FNYEAQ. The CDR3 bases are TGTGCCAGCAGCCCCACGGGCAATCAGCCCCAGCATTTT. Encoded protein: CASSPTGNQPQHF. Complete variable domain (other parts from reference TRBV7-6 and TRBJ1-5): GAGVSQSPRYKVTKRGQDVALRCDPISGHVSLYWYRQALGQGPEFLTYFNYEAQQDKSGLPNDRFSAERPEGSISTLTIQRTEQRDSAMYRCASSPTGNQPQHFGDGTRLSIL.

This rearrangement joins TRBV15 to TRBJ1-5; possible D gene TRBD1, 5 bases. Germline V gene data show CDR1 as LNHNV and CDR2 as YYDKDF (reference sequence). Deletions cut 0 bases from V and 4 bases from J, with 16 bases between. This CDR3 region has 17 residues. The CDR3 region has the DNA TGTGCCACCAGCAGAGATAATCGAGCGGGGGTGAATCAGCCCCAGCATTTT. This encodes CATSRDNRAGVNQPQHF.

This rearrangement joins TRBV24-1 to TRBJ2-2; the match to TRBD1 covers 10 bases. The length of the CDR3 is 16 residues. J gave up 0 bases and V 6 bases, and 3 bases lay outside the gene matches. The germline gives CDR1 KGHDR, CDR2 SFDVKD. This chain's CDR3 is CATSPDRGPNTGELFF. The CDR3 DNA is TGTGCCACCAGTCCCGACAGGGGGCCGAACACCGGGGAGCTGTTTTTT.